Presented here are 19 T cell receptor beta chains from one specimen sequenced in a study of blood T cell repertoires in COVID-19 (dated by TCRdb to 2020 to 2021). The library was generated by the immunoSEQ multiplex PCR assay. TCRdb carries this immuneACCESS record with in-frame sequences only. Its versions omit some clonotypes, under half of them owing to an unresolved V gene in the studies checked, with the rest unexplained. This sample has under 300,000 clones in its table, and 86% of those were observed once. The top ten clones comprise around 12% of the sample. Sample: peripheral blood. The receptors here all came from a woman in her twenties or thirties with COVID-19, enrolled during active disease.

The table lists this clone with a few counts. V and J are TRBV6-5 and TRBJ2-1; a possible D gene is TRBD2 (7 bases). Germline V gene data show CDR1 as MNHEY and CDR2 as SVGAGI. Trimming cost V 2 bases and J 13 bases, with 15 bases left between them. This CDR3 has 13 residues. The CDR3 here is CASSYVFGGAQFF. CDR3 DNA sequence: TGTGCCAGCAGTTACGTATTTGGGGGGGCACAGTTCTTC.

Here the CDR3 reads CASTTGTGREKLFF. CDR3 nucleotides: TGTGCCAGCACTACCGGGACAGGGAGGGAAAAACTGTTTTTT. The genes are TRBV27 and TRBJ1-4; 9 positions match TRBD1. The CDR3 spans 14 residues. J lost 8 bases, V lost 7 bases, and 8 bases had no gene match. The germline V gene has CDR1 MNHEY and CDR2 SMNVEV (reference sequence).

This clone was counted between two and nine times. The J gene is TRBJ2-3, the V gene TRBV7-9; D not certain. Germline CDR1 and CDR2: SEHNR and FQNEAQ (reference sequence). This CDR3 contains 13 residues. V was trimmed by 2 bases and J by 4 bases, leaving 7 bases between them. The CDR3 DNA reads TGTGCCAGCAGCTTAATCCCGGCAGATACGCAGTATTTT. Residues: CASSLIPADTQYF.

The chain carries TRBV28 and TRBJ2-5; possible D gene TRBD1, 5 bases. The germline V gene encodes CDR1 MDHEN and CDR2 SYDVKM. This CDR3 region has 14 residues. V lost 2 bases and J lost 3, with 10 bases in between. The CDR3, as DNA: TGTGCCAGCAGTTTAGGGATAGGGGAAGAGACCCAGTACTTC. Translated: CASSLGIGEETQYF. The full variable domain, in which reference TRBV28 and TRBJ2-5 provide the parts outside the CDR3, is DVKVTQSSRYLVKRTGEKVFLECVQDMDHENMFWYRQDPGLGLRLIYFSYDVKMKEKGDIPEGYSVSREKKERFSLILESASTNQTSMYLCASSLGIGEETQYFGPGTRLLVL.

This clone has more than one count but fewer than ten. The J gene is TRBJ1-6, the V gene TRBV2, with 8 bases lining up with TRBD1. The germline gives CDR1 SNHLY, CDR2 FYNNEI. CDR3 length equals 15 residues. J lost 4 bases, V lost 6 bases, and 5 bases had no gene match. The CDR3 sequence: CASSGDRPYNSPLHF. The CDR3 DNA is TGTGCCAGCAGCGGGGACAGGCCATATAATTCACCCCTCCACTTT.

This chain connects TRBV4-1 to TRBJ2-4, with 13 bases aligning to TRBD2. Trimming at V came to 1 base and at J to 1 base, leaving 10 bases not matched to a gene. CDR3 length: 20 residues. Looked up from germline, CDR1 is MGHRA and CDR2 is YSYEKL. The CDR3 sequence is CASSQGRLAGGKSAKNIQYF. In DNA form, the CDR3 reads TGCGCCAGCAGCCAAGGGAGACTAGCGGGGGGCAAATCGGCCAAAAACATTCAGTACTTC.

This chain connects TRBV11-3 to TRBJ1-5; D possibly corresponds to TRBD1 (6 bases). Germline CDR1 is SGHNT and CDR2 is YENEEA. The CDR3 runs 15 residues. The germline V and J ends were trimmed by 1 base and 1 base, with 8 bases remaining between them. CDR3 DNA: TGTGCCAGCAGCTTAGGGCAGGGGAGCAATCAGCCCCAGCATTTT. It encodes CASSLGQGSNQPQHF.

This chain uses TRBV5-1 with TRBJ1-3; maybe TRBD1 (6 bases). V was cut by 1 base and J by 4 bases, with 15 bases left in between. Germline CDR1 SGHRS, CDR2 YFSETQ. This CDR3 region has 16 residues. CDR3 sequence reads: CASSLPYRTEGNTIYF. The CDR3 bases are TGCGCCAGCAGCTTGCCCTACCGGACAGAAGGAAACACCATATATTTT.

The chain combines TRBV4-1 with TRBJ2-1, with D possibly matching TRBD2 (5 bases). The germline V gene has CDR1 MGHRA and CDR2 YSYEKL. CDR3 length equals 17 residues. Trimming removed 0 bases from V and 4 bases from J, with 16 bases in between. Written as DNA, the CDR3 is TGCGCCAGCAGCCAAGATGGGTCGCGGGTACCTTACAATGAGCAGTTCTTC. Translated, it gives CASSQDGSRVPYNEQFF.

The V call is TRBV27, the J call TRBJ2-2, with unresolved D. V was shortened by 6 bases and J by 7 bases, with 9 bases between the two germline ends. The CDR3 has 12 residues. The germline V gene encodes CDR1 MNHEY and CDR2 SMNVEV (reference sequence). CDR3 DNA sequence: TGTGCCAGCAGCCCGTTGAGCGGGGAGCTGTTTTTT. As protein: CASSPLSGELFF.

This chain uses TRBV6-6 with TRBJ2-4, with D maybe TRBD1 (5 bases). Germline CDR1 reads MNHNY; CDR2 reads SVGAGI (reference sequence). Deletions cut 5 bases from V and 12 bases from J, with 14 bases between. The CDR3 is 12 residues long. This chain's CDR3 is CASSTPRRDQYF. In nucleotides, the CDR3 is TGTGCCAGCAGTACCCCCCGCAGGGATCAGTACTTC.

The chain couples TRBV6-5 to TRBJ2-7, with TRBD2 matching 7 bases. V was pared by 2 bases and J by 3 bases, with 7 bases of the junction left unmatched. The germline V gene has CDR1 MNHEY and CDR2 SVGAGI. The CDR3 has 15 amino acids. The CDR3 loop reads CASSYVGSGRYEQYF. The CDR3 nucleotides are TGTGCCAGCAGTTACGTTGGTAGCGGGCGCTACGAGCAGTACTTC.

The rearrangement uses TRBV9 and TRBJ1-1; TRBD1 matches at 8 bases. Trimming removed 3 bases from V and 4 bases from J; junction bases left unmatched: 2. There are 13 residues in the CDR3. Per the germline V gene, CDR1 is SGDLS and CDR2 is YYNGEE. The CDR3 nucleotides read TGTGCCAGCAGCGGCGGACAGGGCACTGAAGCTTTCTTT. Translating gives CASSGGQGTEAFF.

The CDR3 loop reads CATSRGGRPERQYF. The CDR3 coding sequence is TGTGCCACCAGCAGGGGGGGTCGCCCCGAGAGGCAGTACTTC. V is TRBV15 and J is TRBJ2-7; tentatively, D is TRBD2 (6 bases). The V gene's germline CDR1 is LNHNV and CDR2 YYDKDF (reference sequence). Trimming removed 3 bases from V and 9 bases from J, with 18 bases in between. The CDR3 spans 14 residues.

The chain is built from TRBV28 and TRBJ2-3; 9 bases are shared with TRBD1. The J segment lost 5 bases and the V segment lost 6 bases, leaving 9 bases of the junction unmatched. The CDR3 consists of 15 residues. Germline V lookup: CDR1 MDHEN, CDR2 SYDVKM. This chain's CDR3 is CASRSQGALKDTQYF. In nucleotides, the CDR3 is TGTGCCAGCAGGTCACAGGGGGCATTGAAAGATACGCAGTATTTT.

The chain couples TRBV7-9 to TRBJ2-1; TRBD1 aligns across 10 bases. J was trimmed by 8 bases and V by 4 bases; bases with no gene match: 8. The length of the CDR3 is 15 residues. Germline CDR1 reads SEHNR; CDR2 reads FQNEAQ (reference sequence). CDR3 amino acids: CASSSKGTGDHEQFF. The CDR3 DNA follows: TGTGCCAGCAGCTCAAAAGGGACAGGGGACCATGAGCAGTTCTTC.

J is TRBJ2-7 and V is TRBV4-1; 8 bases are a match to TRBD2. V trimming: 0 bases; J trimming: 3 bases; junction bases outside the gene matches: 19. This CDR3 has 20 residues. Germline assignment: CDR1 MGHRA and CDR2 YSYEKL. The CDR3 here is CASSQEVAGPGVAGIYEQYF. CDR3 bases: TGCGCCAGCAGCCAAGAGGTCGCGGGACCGGGGGTAGCGGGGATCTACGAGCAGTACTTC.

This clone has a single count. The gene calls are TRBV6-5 and TRBJ1-5; no clear D. This CDR3 region has 12 residues. Looked up from germline, CDR1 is MNHEY and CDR2 is SVGAGI. Trimming removed 8 bases at V and 5 bases at J, with 10 bases between. The CDR3, as DNA: TGTGCCAGCGAAGGGAGTGATCAGCCCCAGCATTTT. This encodes CASEGSDQPQHF.

V and J are TRBV5-8 and TRBJ1-5; 8 bases map to TRBD1. This CDR3 is built from 13 residues. V lost 4 bases and J lost 12; bases outside the gene matches: 9. Germline V gene lookup returns CDR1 SGHTS and CDR2 YDEGEE. The CDR3 region has the DNA TGTGCCAGCAGCCCGGGACAGGCGAACATCCAGCATTTT. It specifies CASSPGQANIQHF.